This T cell receptor beta chain was recovered during a study of cytomegalovirus exposure and HLA in healthy donors. PCR employed 60 Vbeta and 13 Jbeta primers. The protocol was immunoSEQ multiplex PCR, while the TCRdb copy is restricted to in-frame clones and leaves out a portion. The sample carries approximately 86,000 clones, over 70% recorded once. This clone was recorded only once. V dropped 0 bases and J dropped 11 bases, with 14 bases sitting between them. This CDR3 contains 13 residues. The germline V gene encodes CDR1 SGHRS and CDR2 YFSETQ. V gene TRBV5-1 combines with J gene TRBJ2-5, with a possible D match to TRBD2 (5 bases). Sequenced input: PBMCs. This TCR was sampled from a man aged 40-49 years in good health and CMV-seronegative. CDR3 coding DNA: TGCGCCAGCAGCTTGGGGTCTGGATGGGAGCAGTACTTC. This sequence encodes CASSLGSGWEQYF.